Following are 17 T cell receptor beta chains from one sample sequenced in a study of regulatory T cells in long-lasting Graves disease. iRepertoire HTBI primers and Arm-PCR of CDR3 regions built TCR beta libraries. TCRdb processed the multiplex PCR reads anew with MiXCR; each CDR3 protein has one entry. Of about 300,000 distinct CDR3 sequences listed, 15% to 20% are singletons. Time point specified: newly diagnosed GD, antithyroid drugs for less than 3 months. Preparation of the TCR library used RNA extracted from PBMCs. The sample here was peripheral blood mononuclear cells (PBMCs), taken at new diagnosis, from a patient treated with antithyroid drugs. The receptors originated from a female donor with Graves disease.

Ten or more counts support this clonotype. As DNA, the CDR3 is TGCAGTGCTAGAGGGGGATCCCGCACAGATACGCAGTATTTT. Encoded protein: CSARGGSRTDTQYF. The chain joins TRBV20-1 to TRBJ2-3; no clear D gene. V shed 1 base and J shed 1 base, with 9 bases lying between them. The V gene's germline CDR1 is DFQATT and CDR2 SNEGSKA (reference sequence). CDR3 size: 14 residues.

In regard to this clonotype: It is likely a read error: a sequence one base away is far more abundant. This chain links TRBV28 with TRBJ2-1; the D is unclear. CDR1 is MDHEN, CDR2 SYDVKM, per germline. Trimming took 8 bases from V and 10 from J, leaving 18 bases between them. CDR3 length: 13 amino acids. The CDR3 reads CASGLLSLYEQFF. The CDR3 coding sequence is TGTGCCAGCGGATTGTTATCCCTCTACGAGCAGTTCTTC.

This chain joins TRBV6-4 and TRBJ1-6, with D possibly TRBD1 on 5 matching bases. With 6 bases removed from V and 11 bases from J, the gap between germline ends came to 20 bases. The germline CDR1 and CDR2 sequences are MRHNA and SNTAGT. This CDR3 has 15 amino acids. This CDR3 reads CASSLLGGYNPPLHF. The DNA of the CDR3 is TGTGCCAGCAGCTTGCTCGGGGGATACAATCCACCCCTCCACTTT.

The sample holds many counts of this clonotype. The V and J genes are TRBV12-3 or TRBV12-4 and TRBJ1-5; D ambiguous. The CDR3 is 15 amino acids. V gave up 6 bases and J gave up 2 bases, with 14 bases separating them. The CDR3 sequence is CASSLEGMGNQPQHF. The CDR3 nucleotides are TGTGCCAGCAGCTTGGAGGGCATGGGCAATCAGCCCCAGCATTTT.

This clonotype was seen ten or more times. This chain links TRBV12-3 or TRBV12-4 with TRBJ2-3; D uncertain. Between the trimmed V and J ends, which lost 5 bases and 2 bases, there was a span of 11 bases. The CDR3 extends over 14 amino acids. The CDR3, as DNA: TGTGCCAGCAGTCCTATAGGATTCACAGATACGCAGTATTTT. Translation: CASSPIGFTDTQYF.

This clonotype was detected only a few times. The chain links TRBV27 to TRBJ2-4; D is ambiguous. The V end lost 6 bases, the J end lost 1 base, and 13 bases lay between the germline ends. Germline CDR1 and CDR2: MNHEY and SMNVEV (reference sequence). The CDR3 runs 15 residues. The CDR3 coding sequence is TGTGCCAGCAGGCCGATGGCTATCGCCAAAAACATTCAGTACTTC. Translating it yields CASRPMAIAKNIQYF.

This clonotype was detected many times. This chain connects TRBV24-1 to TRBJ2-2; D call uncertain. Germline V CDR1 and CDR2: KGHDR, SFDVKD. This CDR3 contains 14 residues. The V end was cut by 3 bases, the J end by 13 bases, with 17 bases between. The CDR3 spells CATSDPREERGLFF. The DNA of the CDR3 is TGTGCCACCAGTGATCCCCGAGAGGAGCGTGGGCTGTTTTTT.

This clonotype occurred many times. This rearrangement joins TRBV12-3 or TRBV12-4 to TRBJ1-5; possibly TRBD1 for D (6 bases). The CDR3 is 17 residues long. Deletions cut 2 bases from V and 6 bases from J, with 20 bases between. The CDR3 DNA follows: TGTGCCAGCAGTTTATCACTATTACAGGGATCTAGTCAGCCCCAGCATTTT. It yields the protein CASSLSLLQGSSQPQHF.

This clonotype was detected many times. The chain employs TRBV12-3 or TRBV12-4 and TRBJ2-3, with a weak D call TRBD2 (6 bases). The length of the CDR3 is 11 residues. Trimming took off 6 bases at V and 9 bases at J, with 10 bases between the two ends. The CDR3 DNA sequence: TGTGCCAGCAGAATGCGGGGAACGCAGTATTTT. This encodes CASRMRGTQYF.

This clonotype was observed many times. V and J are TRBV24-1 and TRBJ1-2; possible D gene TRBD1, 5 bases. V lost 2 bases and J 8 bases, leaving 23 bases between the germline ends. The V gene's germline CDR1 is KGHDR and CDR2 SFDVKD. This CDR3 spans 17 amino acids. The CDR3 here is CATSDSAGRPWSGGYTF. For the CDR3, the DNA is TGTGCCACCAGTGATTCGGCGGGCAGGCCCTGGTCAGGGGGCTACACCTTC.

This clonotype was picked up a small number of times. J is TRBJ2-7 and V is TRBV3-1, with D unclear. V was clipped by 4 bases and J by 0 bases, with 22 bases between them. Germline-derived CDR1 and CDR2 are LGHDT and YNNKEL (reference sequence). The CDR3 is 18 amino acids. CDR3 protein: CASSPQADSLPGSYEQYF. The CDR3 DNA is TGTGCCAGCAGCCCCCAAGCCGACTCACTCCCGGGCTCCTACGAGCAGTACTTC.

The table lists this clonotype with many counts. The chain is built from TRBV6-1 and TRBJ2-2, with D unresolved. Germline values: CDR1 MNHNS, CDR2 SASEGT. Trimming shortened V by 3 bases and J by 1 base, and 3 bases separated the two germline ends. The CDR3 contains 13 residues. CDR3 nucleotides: TGTGCCAGCAGTGATGTGAACACCGGGGAGCTGTTTTTT. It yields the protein CASSDVNTGELFF.

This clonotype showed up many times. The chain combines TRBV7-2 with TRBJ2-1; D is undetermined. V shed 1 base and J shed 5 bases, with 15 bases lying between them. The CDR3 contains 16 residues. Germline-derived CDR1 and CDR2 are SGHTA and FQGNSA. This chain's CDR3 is CASSLGNPRVDNEQFF. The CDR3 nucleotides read TGTGCCAGCAGCTTAGGGAACCCCCGGGTTGACAATGAGCAGTTCTTC.

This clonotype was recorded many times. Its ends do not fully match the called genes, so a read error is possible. The CDR3 bases are TGTGCCAGCAGCCTCGGGGGGGGCACAGATACGCAGTATTTT. Its protein is CASSLGGGTDTQYF. V and J are TRBV5-1 and TRBJ2-3; 8 nucleotides align to TRBD2. CDR1 SGHRS and CDR2 YFSETQ come from the germline V gene. The CDR3 runs 14 residues.

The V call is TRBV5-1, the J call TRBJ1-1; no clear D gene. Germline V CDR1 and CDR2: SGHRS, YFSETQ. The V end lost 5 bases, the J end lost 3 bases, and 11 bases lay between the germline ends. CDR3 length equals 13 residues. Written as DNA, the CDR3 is TGCGCCAGCAGTTACTCGGCGGACACTGAAGCTTTCTTT. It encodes CASSYSADTEAFF.

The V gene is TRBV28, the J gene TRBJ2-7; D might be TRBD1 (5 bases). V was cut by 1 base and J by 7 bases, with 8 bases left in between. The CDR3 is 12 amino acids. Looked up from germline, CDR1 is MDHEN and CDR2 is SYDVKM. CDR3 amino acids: CASSLLDREQYF. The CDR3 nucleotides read TGTGCCAGCAGTTTATTAGACAGAGAGCAGTACTTC.

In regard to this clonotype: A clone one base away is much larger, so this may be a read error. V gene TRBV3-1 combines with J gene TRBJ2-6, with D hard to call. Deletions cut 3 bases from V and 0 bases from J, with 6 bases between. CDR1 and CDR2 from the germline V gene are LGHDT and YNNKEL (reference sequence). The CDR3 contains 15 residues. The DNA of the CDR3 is TGTGCCAGCAGCCATTTTTGCTCTGGGGCCAACGTCCTGACTTTC. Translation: CASSHFCSGANVLTF.